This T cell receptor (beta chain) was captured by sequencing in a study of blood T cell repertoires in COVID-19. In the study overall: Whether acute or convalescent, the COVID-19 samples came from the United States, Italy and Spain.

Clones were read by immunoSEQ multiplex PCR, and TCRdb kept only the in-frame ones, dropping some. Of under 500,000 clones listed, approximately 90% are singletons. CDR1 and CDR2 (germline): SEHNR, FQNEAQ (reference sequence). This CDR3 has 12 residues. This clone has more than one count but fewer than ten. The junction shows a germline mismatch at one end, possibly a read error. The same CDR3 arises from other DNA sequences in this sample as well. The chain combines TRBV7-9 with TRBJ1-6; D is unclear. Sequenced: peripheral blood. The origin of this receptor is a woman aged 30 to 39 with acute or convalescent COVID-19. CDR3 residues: CASSLSNSPLHF. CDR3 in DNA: TGTGCCAGCAGCTTATCTAATTCTCCCCTCCACTTT. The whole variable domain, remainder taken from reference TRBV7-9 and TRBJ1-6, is DTGVSQNPRHKITKRGQNVTFRCDPISEHNRLYWYRQTLGQGPEFLTYFQNEAQLEKSRLLSDRFSAERPKGSFSTLEIQRTEQGDSAMYLCASSLSNSPLHFGNGTRLTVT.